These T cell receptor beta chains were read from a single sample in a study of blood T cell repertoires in COVID-19. Here immunoSEQ multiplex PCR was the method, and the copy in TCRdb shows in-frame clones only, minus some. The sample shows some 150,000 clones, over 85% of them seen only once. Sequenced material: peripheral blood. Receptors originate from a human donor in a cohort sampled during active COVID-19. CDR3s include the opening cysteine and the closing phenylalanine or tryptophan. D genes are given only for firm matches. Some rows mark clone size as missing; the rest say once, few, many or name a class of expanded clone.

V	J	D	size	length	CDR3
TRBV12-3/TRBV12-4	TRBJ1-2	TRBD1	-	12	CASSVDRYGYTF
TRBV9	TRBJ2-3	TRBD1	once	14	CASSPGTGGNTQYF
TRBV7-3	TRBJ2-1	-	-	15	CASSLTIDSYNEQFF
TRBV7-8	TRBJ2-5	-	-	15	CASSVKVAYAETQYF
TRBV7-2	TRBJ2-1	TRBD2	-	19	CASSLRLAGALSSYNEQFF
TRBV6-5	TRBJ1-3	-	-	15	CASSEGLLSGNTIYF
TRBV30	TRBJ1-1	-	-	12	CAWNAGSAEAFF
TRBV4-2	TRBJ2-3	TRBD1	-	13	CASGQGNTDTQYF
TRBV19	TRBJ1-1	-	-	11	CASALGLEAFF
TRBV11-2	TRBJ1-2	-	once	16	CASSPLTGSKASGYTF
TRBV6-1	TRBJ2-7	TRBD1	-	18	CASSEARGAGTGGYEQYF
TRBV6-5	TRBJ1-5	TRBD1	-	15	CASNSGTGGNQPQHF
TRBV11-2	TRBJ2-3	-	-	17	CASSLDITSGSTDTQYF
TRBV3-1/TRBV3-2	TRBJ2-1	-	once	15	CASSQAGEVYNEQFF
TRBV5-3	TRBJ2-2	-	-	14	CARSLSSNTGELFF
TRBV7-9	TRBJ1-6	TRBD1	-	17	CASSLVRTGIIDSPLHF
TRBV19	TRBJ1-4	-	-	16	CASSIHPEQGGEKLFF
TRBV27	TRBJ2-1	TRBD1	-	14	CASSLSTGGHEQFF
TRBV5-1	TRBJ1-2	-	-	14	CASSLAPRSYGYTF
TRBV27	TRBJ2-7	-	-	14	CASSSRTEPYEQYF
TRBV5-4	TRBJ1-2	TRBD1	-	14	CASSSQDRAYGYTF
TRBV9	TRBJ2-7	TRBD1	-	15	CASSVGQGLTYEQYF
TRBV5-1	TRBJ2-7	TRBD2	-	15	CASSQGGGGYYEQYF
TRBV6-5	TRBJ1-6	TRBD1	few	15	CATLPQGALNSPLHF
TRBV3-1/TRBV3-2	TRBJ1-3	-	-	12	CASSSVGNTIYF
TRBV5-1	TRBJ2-3	-	-	14	CASSFDGRTDTQYF
TRBV19	TRBJ1-1	-	-	15	CASSMGDRPNTEAFF
TRBV12-3/TRBV12-4	TRBJ2-7	-	-	12	CASRTTGTSQYF
TRBV18	TRBJ2-2	TRBD2	-	18	CASSAAERGATYTGELFF
TRBV27	TRBJ2-1	-	-	17	CASSLSPPGEEYNEQFF
TRBV9	TRBJ1-5	TRBD1	-	16	CASSAGTGGPNQPQHF
TRBV23-1	TRBJ1-5	TRBD1	-	19	CASSQVTGTGRKNNQPQHF
TRBV14	TRBJ1-2	-	-	17	CASSAFRGQATNYGYTF
TRBV12-3/TRBV12-4	TRBJ2-5	-	-	13	CASESGQGETQYF
TRBV6-5	TRBJ2-4	-	once	13	CASSLGKLGIQYF
TRBV6-5	TRBJ2-3	-	-	12	CASRGHTDTQYF
TRBV5-6	TRBJ1-5	TRBD1	-	14	CASSLGTGNQPQHF
TRBV3-1/TRBV3-2	TRBJ2-1	TRBD2	-	16	CASSQVTSGGSNEQFF
TRBV27	TRBJ2-5	-	-	13	CASSFSYQETQYF
TRBV5-1	TRBJ1-2	TRBD1	-	17	CASSHRGQGTKIYGYTF
TRBV6-2/TRBV6-3	TRBJ2-4	TRBD2	-	17	CASSYYLLAGARNIQYF
TRBV9	TRBJ2-3	TRBD1	-	15	CASSVVGQGQDTQYF
TRBV11-2	TRBJ2-3	-	-	12	CASSRTKDTQYF
TRBV7-9	TRBJ1-6	TRBD1	few	13	CASSTTGDSPLHF
TRBV30	TRBJ2-1	TRBD1	-	15	CAWSVQGSSYNEQFF
TRBV6-1	TRBJ1-5	TRBD1	-	22	CASSEAGAQGQEGRNSNQPQHF
TRBV6-5	TRBJ2-5	TRBD2	-	14	CASRGLADQETQYF
TRBV5-6	TRBJ2-5	TRBD2	-	14	CASSLGTSMKTQYF
TRBV5-1	TRBJ2-7	TRBD1	-	13	CASSLEGQGVQYF
TRBV5-1	TRBJ2-1	TRBD2	-	17	CASSLAGRRGSYNEQFF
TRBV29-1	TRBJ2-3	TRBD2	-	13	CSVRAGETDTQYF
TRBV5-5	TRBJ1-1	-	-	15	CASSTYRARGTEAFF
TRBV9	TRBJ2-2	-	-	17	CASSVVDRPTNTGELFF
TRBV4-2	TRBJ2-3	-	-	16	CASRPSQGGPRDTQYF